Listed below are T cell receptor beta chains from one sample, sequenced in a study of spatial heterogeneity in lung cancer. MiXCR was run by TCRdb on the 5' RACE reads, yielding one entry per CDR3 protein. This table has tens of thousands of distinct CDR3 sequences, approximately 7.2% appearing once. This material consisted of PBMCs, taken at surgery. These receptors all come from a female donor with early-stage non-small cell lung cancer. CDR3s include the opening cysteine and the closing phenylalanine or tryptophan. D genes are given only for firm matches. A clone size is listed for some rows: how often the clone was seen (once, few, many), or a class if it is expanded.

D: TRBD1
J: TRBJ2-2
V: TRBV6-5
size: many
CDR3: CASSYQGAPYTGELFF
DNA: TGTGCCAGCAGTTACCAGGGGGCACCTTACACCGGGGAGCTGTTTTTT

D: NA
J: TRBJ2-6
V: TRBV5-1
size: many
CDR3: CASSLEVSGSGANVLTF
DNA: TGCGCCAGCAGCTTGGAGGTCTCAGGATCTGGGGCCAACGTCCTGACTTTC

D: TRBD2
J: TRBJ2-2
V: TRBV5-1
size: NA
CDR3: CASSPGTSGITGELFF
DNA: TGCGCCAGCAGCCCAGGGACTAGCGGGATCACCGGGGAGCTGTTTTTT

D: TRBD2
J: TRBJ2-1
V: TRBV7-9
size: NA
CDR3: CASSTPGGGSTYNEQFF
DNA: TGTGCCAGCAGTACCCCAGGCGGCGGGAGTACGTACAATGAGCAGTTCTTC

D: TRBD2
J: TRBJ2-2
V: TRBV9
size: many
CDR3: CASSAHIGTSNTVELFF
DNA: TGTGCCAGCAGCGCCCATATCGGGACTAGCAACACCGTGGAGCTGTTTTTT

D: TRBD1
J: TRBJ2-7
V: TRBV5-5
size: many
CDR3: CASSTPTGAEEQYF
DNA: TGTGCCAGCAGCACTCCGACAGGGGCGGAAGAGCAGTACTTC

D: NA
J: TRBJ2-2
V: TRBV2
size: many
CDR3: CASSDANTGELFF
DNA: TGTGCCAGCAGTGACGCGAACACCGGGGAGCTGTTTTTT

D: NA
J: TRBJ2-7
V: TRBV9
size: many
CDR3: CASSPGRGYEQYF
DNA: TGTGCCAGCAGCCCCGGCAGGGGCTACGAGCAGTACTTC

D: NA
J: TRBJ2-1
V: TRBV24-1
size: many
CDR3: CATSAGARLINEQFF
DNA: TGTGCCACCAGTGCGGGAGCCCGATTAATCAATGAGCAGTTCTTC

D: NA
J: TRBJ2-1
V: TRBV2
size: NA
CDR3: CASSNGGSSYNEQFF
DNA: TGTGCCAGCAGTAATGGAGGGAGCTCCTACAATGAGCAGTTCTTC

D: TRBD2
J: TRBJ2-3
V: TRBV3-1
size: few
CDR3: CASSLLATSTDTQYF
DNA: TGTGCCAGCAGCCTACTAGCGACTAGCACAGATACGCAGTATTTT

D: NA
J: TRBJ2-7
V: TRBV5-6
size: NA
CDR3: CASSPTHTGPGGNEQYF
DNA: TGTGCCAGCAGCCCAACTCATACAGGGCCTGGAGGGAACGAGCAGTACTTC

D: NA
J: TRBJ1-6
V: TRBV4-1
size: few
CDR3: CASSLKPTGFYNSPLHF
DNA: TGCGCCAGCAGCCTAAAACCGACCGGCTTTTATAATTCACCCCTCCACTTT

D: NA
J: TRBJ1-5
V: TRBV11-2
size: NA
CDR3: CASSFSGGGDQPQHF
DNA: TGTGCCAGCAGCTTCTCCGGAGGGGGGGATCAGCCCCAGCATTTT

D: TRBD1
J: TRBJ1-2
V: TRBV19
size: many
CDR3: CASSPRTGSNYGYTF
DNA: TGTGCCAGTAGTCCTCGGACAGGTTCTAACTATGGCTACACCTTC

D: NA
J: TRBJ2-6
V: TRBV12-3/TRBV12-4
size: many
CDR3: CASSSEAANVLTF
DNA: TGTGCCAGCAGTTCGGAGGCGGCCAACGTCCTGACTTTC

D: TRBD1
J: TRBJ1-2
V: TRBV5-1
size: many
CDR3: CASSHRDRANYGYTF
DNA: TGCGCCAGCAGCCACCGGGACAGGGCTAACTATGGCTACACCTTC

D: NA
J: TRBJ1-1
V: TRBV30
size: many
CDR3: CAWSRVNTEAFF
DNA: TGTGCCTGGAGCAGGGTGAACACTGAAGCTTTCTTT

D: NA
J: TRBJ2-2
V: TRBV10-3
size: NA
CDR3: CAISELPSSTGELFF
DNA: TGTGCCATCAGTGAGCTCCCCTCTAGCACCGGGGAGCTGTTTTTT

D: NA
J: TRBJ1-1
V: TRBV6-1
size: many
CDR3: CASSERVSGATEAFF
DNA: TGTGCCAGCAGTGAAAGGGTCTCAGGGGCTACTGAAGCTTTCTTT

D: NA
J: TRBJ1-5
V: TRBV6-6
size: NA
CDR3: CASSYIGDQPQHF
DNA: TGTGCCAGCAGTTATATCGGGGATCAGCCCCAGCATTTT

D: NA
J: TRBJ2-3
V: TRBV10-3
size: NA
CDR3: CAISEQADTQYF
DNA: TGTGCCATCAGTGAGCAAGCAGATACGCAGTATTTT

D: NA
J: TRBJ2-1
V: TRBV20-1
size: few
CDR3: CSARSYSKGEQFF
DNA: TGCAGTGCTAGGTCATATTCTAAGGGTGAGCAGTTCTTC

D: NA
J: TRBJ1-1
V: TRBV25-1
size: NA
CDR3: CASSETNTEAFF
DNA: TGTGCCAGCAGTGAGACGAACACTGAAGCTTTCTTT

D: NA
J: TRBJ1-5
V: TRBV19
size: NA
CDR3: CASSISGQPQHF
DNA: TGTGCCAGTAGTATATCAGGGCAGCCCCAGCATTTT

D: NA
J: TRBJ2-1
V: TRBV6-6
size: NA
CDR3: CASSSNRANEQFF
DNA: TGTGCCAGCAGTTCTAACAGGGCTAATGAGCAGTTCTTC

D: NA
J: TRBJ2-2
V: TRBV3-1
size: many
CDR3: CASSQGKISGSNTGELFF
DNA: TGTGCCAGCAGCCAGGGGAAGATTAGCGGATCGAACACCGGGGAGCTGTTTTTT

D: NA
J: TRBJ2-7
V: TRBV20-1
size: many
CDR3: CSARGSTSLVNEQYF
DNA: TGCAGTGCTAGAGGGTCGACTAGTCTAGTAAACGAGCAGTACTTC

D: NA
J: TRBJ2-1
V: TRBV12-3/TRBV12-4
size: medium-sized
CDR3: CASSLWGNEQFF
DNA: TGTGCCAGCAGTTTATGGGGGAATGAGCAGTTCTTC

D: NA
J: TRBJ2-5
V: TRBV5-1
size: medium-sized
CDR3: CASSLQGLQETQYF
DNA: TGCGCCAGCAGCTTACAGGGACTCCAAGAGACCCAGTACTTC

D: TRBD1
J: TRBJ2-1
V: TRBV6-2/TRBV6-3
size: many
CDR3: CASRPRQGAYNEQFF
DNA: TGTGCCAGCAGACCCAGACAGGGGGCCTACAATGAGCAGTTCTTC

D: TRBD2
J: TRBJ2-1
V: TRBV6-2/TRBV6-3
size: few
CDR3: CASSSDSVSGNVNEQFF
DNA: TGTGCCAGCAGCTCCGACTCGGTTAGCGGGAACGTGAATGAGCAGTTCTTC

D: NA
J: TRBJ1-2
V: TRBV12-3/TRBV12-4
size: many
CDR3: CASRGESGGYTF
DNA: TGTGCCAGCCGCGGCGAGTCCGGCGGCTACACCTTC

D: NA
J: TRBJ1-1
V: TRBV20-1
size: few
CDR3: CSARDTSWGTEAFF
DNA: TGCAGTGCTAGAGATACGTCGTGGGGGACTGAAGCTTTCTTT

D: NA
J: TRBJ2-5
V: TRBV2
size: NA
CDR3: CASSEYQTVQETQYF
DNA: TGTGCCAGCAGTGAATACCAAACAGTCCAAGAGACCCAGTACTTC

D: TRBD2
J: TRBJ2-1
V: TRBV5-1
size: many
CDR3: CASSWGLAGVTYNEQFF
DNA: TGCGCCAGCAGCTGGGGACTAGCGGGGGTTACCTACAATGAGCAGTTCTTC

D: NA
J: TRBJ2-5
V: TRBV5-1
size: few
CDR3: CASSKALADQETQYF
DNA: TGCGCCAGCAGCAAGGCCCTAGCAGACCAAGAGACCCAGTACTTC

D: TRBD2
J: TRBJ2-1
V: TRBV4-1
size: few
CDR3: CASSPSSGRYNEQFF
DNA: TGCGCCAGCAGCCCGTCTAGCGGGAGATACAATGAGCAGTTCTTC

D: NA
J: TRBJ1-6
V: TRBV11-3
size: many
CDR3: CASSLDRGSPLHF
DNA: TGTGCCAGCAGCTTAGACCGGGGTTCACCCCTCCACTTT

D: NA
J: TRBJ2-1
V: TRBV23-1
size: few
CDR3: CASSQSVTRWTYNEQFF
DNA: TGCGCCAGCAGTCAATCCGTAACAAGGTGGACCTACAATGAGCAGTTCTTC

D: TRBD1
J: TRBJ1-4
V: TRBV20-1
size: NA
CDR3: CSARDPRGLSEKLFF
DNA: TGCAGTGCTAGAGATCCCAGGGGGCTATCTGAAAAACTGTTTTTT

D: TRBD2
J: TRBJ2-3
V: TRBV4-2
size: NA
CDR3: CASSQEGIAGGLIDTQYF
DNA: TGTGCCAGCAGCCAAGAGGGGATAGCGGGGGGACTAATAGATACGCAGTATTTT

D: NA
J: TRBJ1-4
V: TRBV20-1
size: NA
CDR3: CSARDPAQGAEKLFF
DNA: TGCAGTGCTAGAGATCCCGCCCAAGGGGCTGAAAAACTGTTTTTT

D: TRBD1
J: TRBJ1-2
V: TRBV7-8
size: many
CDR3: CASSPRDRDNYGYTF
DNA: TGTGCCAGCAGCCCCCGGGACAGGGATAACTATGGCTACACCTTC

D: TRBD2
J: TRBJ2-1
V: TRBV7-8
size: NA
CDR3: CASSLATSGSYNEQFF
DNA: TGTGCCAGCAGCTTAGCGACTAGCGGCTCCTACAATGAGCAGTTCTTC

D: NA
J: TRBJ1-5
V: TRBV20-1
size: many
CDR3: CSAQNFNQPQHF
DNA: TGCAGTGCCCAGAACTTCAATCAGCCCCAGCATTTT

D: TRBD2
J: TRBJ2-7
V: TRBV7-9
size: NA
CDR3: CASSLFPGLAGEQYF
DNA: TGTGCCAGCAGCTTATTCCCGGGACTAGCGGGCGAGCAGTACTTC

D: NA
J: TRBJ1-2
V: TRBV6-2/TRBV6-3
size: many
CDR3: CASSARQRGYTF
DNA: TGTGCCAGCAGCGCCCGACAAAGAGGCTACACCTTC

D: TRBD1
J: TRBJ1-2
V: TRBV29-1
size: NA
CDR3: CSVEDLYRGSYGYTF
DNA: TGCAGCGTTGAAGATCTTTACAGGGGATCGTATGGCTACACCTTC

D: TRBD1
J: TRBJ1-1
V: TRBV6-5
size: many
CDR3: CASSEQGSRTEAFF
DNA: TGTGCCAGCAGCGAACAGGGGTCAAGGACTGAAGCTTTCTTT

D: NA
J: TRBJ2-3
V: TRBV7-9
size: many
CDR3: CASSPRPTSGQYF
DNA: TGTGCCAGCAGCCCCAGGCCCACCTCGGGGCAGTATTTT

D: NA
J: TRBJ1-6
V: TRBV6-2/TRBV6-3
size: many
CDR3: CASSPSAAKRISLHF
DNA: TGTGCCAGCAGCCCCTCGGCTGCCAAGCGTATATCCCTCCACTTT

D: TRBD1
J: TRBJ2-5
V: TRBV7-9
size: many
CDR3: CASSLRTGPQETQYF
DNA: TGTGCCAGCAGCCTCCGGACAGGGCCCCAAGAGACCCAGTACTTC

D: TRBD2
J: TRBJ2-5
V: TRBV5-1
size: many
CDR3: CASSLDGWASGGETQYF
DNA: TGCGCCAGCAGCTTGGACGGTTGGGCTAGCGGGGGAGAGACCCAGTACTTC